The 30 T cell receptor beta chains reported below all come from one sample, sequenced in a study of blood T cell repertoires in COVID-19. Assay used: immunoSEQ multiplex PCR; TCRdb lists only in-frame clones, some missing. The sample consists of around 130,000 clones, 84% of them appearing once. The sample was peripheral blood. These receptors all stem from a man aged 55 to 70 with acute or convalescent COVID-19.

The rearrangement links TRBV30 to TRBJ1-5, with D perhaps matching TRBD1 (5 bases). The CDR3 contains 16 residues. Germline V gene sequence: CDR1 GTSNPN, CDR2 SVGIG (reference sequence). Trimming took off 3 bases at V and 6 bases at J, with 21 bases between the two ends. CDR3 nucleotides: TGTGCCTGGAGCGCTGCCGTGGCGGGGGGAAGTCAGCCCCAGCATTTT. Protein product: CAWSAAVAGGSQPQHF.

The chain has TRBV2 and TRBJ2-3, with a possible D match to TRBD1 (5 bases). Germline CDR1 and CDR2: SNHLY and FYNNEI. The CDR3 spans 15 residues. The germline V and J ends were trimmed by 6 bases and 1 base, with 14 bases remaining between them. CDR3 region: CASSARLTGTDTQYF. DNA for the CDR3: TGTGCCAGCAGCGCCCGACTGACAGGCACAGATACGCAGTATTTT.

J is TRBJ1-5 and V is TRBV11-3; tentatively, D is TRBD1 (6 bases). Germline V gives CDR1 SGHNT, CDR2 YENEEA. Trimming removed 0 bases at V and 2 bases at J, with 20 bases between. CDR3 length: 19 residues. In DNA, the CDR3 is TGTGCCAGCAGCTTAGACATTGGACAAGGGGGTTACGGCAATCAGCCCCAGCATTTT. Translating gives CASSLDIGQGGYGNQPQHF. Filled out from reference TRBV11-3 and TRBJ1-5, the complete variable domain reads EAGVVQSPRYKIIEKKQPVAFWCNPISGHNTLYWYLQNLGQGPELLIRYENEEAVDDSQLPKDRFSAERLKGVDSTLKIQPAELGDSAVYLCASSLDIGQGGYGNQPQHFGDGTRLSIL.

The V call is TRBV11-2, the J call TRBJ2-1, with 7 bases matching TRBD2. V lost 5 bases, J lost 7 bases, and 11 bases stayed unmatched. The CDR3 runs 15 residues. Germline V gives CDR1 SGHAT, CDR2 FQNNGV. The CDR3 region has the DNA TGTGCCAGCAGCAGCGTATCGGGGGGTACTAATGAGCAGTTCTTC. Its translation is CASSSVSGGTNEQFF.

This clone was found a few times. J is TRBJ1-6 and V is TRBV6-5, with 9 bases that match TRBD1. Germline V CDR1 and CDR2: MNHEY, SVGAGI. The CDR3 spans 13 residues. The V and J ends lost 5 bases and 11 bases, in that order; junction bases with no gene match: 4. CDR3 sequence reads: CASSPRQGAPLHF. The CDR3 coding sequence is TGTGCCAGCAGTCCCAGACAGGGGGCACCCCTCCACTTT.

Only one count was recorded for this clone. The V gene is TRBV12-3 or TRBV12-4, the J gene TRBJ2-2; unclear D gene. Between the trimmed V and J ends, which lost 3 bases and 10 bases, there was a span of 12 bases. CDR3 length: 13 amino acids. The chain's CDR3 is CASSLAGGVELFF. CDR3 DNA sequence: TGTGCCAGCAGTTTGGCCGGCGGCGTGGAGCTGTTTTTT.

This chain connects TRBV4-1 to TRBJ1-1; D gene uncertain. Germline V gene sequence: CDR1 MGHRA, CDR2 YSYEKL. V was clipped by 11 bases and J by 4 bases, with 11 bases between them. There are 11 residues in the CDR3. The CDR3 loop is CAAGQATEAFF. In DNA, the CDR3 is TGCGCCGCTGGCCAGGCCACTGAAGCTTTCTTT.

V gene TRBV5-8 combines with J gene TRBJ2-2; D is perhaps TRBD2 (5 bases). Germline V gives CDR1 SGHTS, CDR2 YDEGEE. The length of the CDR3 is 13 residues. Trimming took off 0 bases at V and 11 bases at J, with 11 bases between the two ends. The CDR3 DNA sequence: TGTGCCAGCAGCTTGGCCGGGATGGGAGAGCTGTTTTTT. This codes for CASSLAGMGELFF.

This clone was seen more than once but under ten times. V is TRBV5-4 and J is TRBJ2-7; 7 nucleotides match TRBD2. CDR1 is SGHNT and CDR2 is YYREEE in the germline V gene (reference sequence). The CDR3 is 14 residues long. V lost 2 bases, J lost 4 bases, and 6 bases stayed unmatched. For the CDR3, the DNA is TGTGCCAGCAGCTTAACGGGAGGTGGGTACGAGCAGTACTTC. This translates into CASSLTGGGYEQYF.

J is TRBJ2-1 and V is TRBV24-1, with 7 positions matching TRBD1. V shed 1 base, J shed 8 bases, and the junction held 10 bases outside the gene matches. This CDR3 is built from 16 residues. Germline lookup yields CDR1 KGHDR and CDR2 SFDVKD. The CDR3, as DNA: TGTGCCACCAGTGATTTTAGGGGGCGGCCCCGGGATGAGCAGTTCTTC. This codes for CATSDFRGRPRDEQFF.

The chain is built from TRBV6-1 and TRBJ1-4; D is possibly TRBD1 (5 bases). Trimming cost V 1 base and J 5 bases, with 11 bases left between them. In germline, CDR1 is MNHNS, CDR2 SASEGT. This CDR3 spans 15 amino acids. The CDR3 sequence is CASSEETVPNEKLFF. CDR3 in DNA: TGTGCCAGCAGTGAAGAGACAGTGCCGAATGAAAAACTGTTTTTT.

In its sample, this clone was seen once. The rearrangement links TRBV3-1 (or the pseudogene TRBV3-2) to TRBJ2-6, with no clear D. The CDR3 consists of 16 residues. V was clipped by 4 bases and J by 2 bases, with 12 bases between them. The germline V gene encodes CDR1 LGHDT and CDR2 YNNKEL (reference sequence). The CDR3 sequence is CASSRSIGTGANVLTF. The CDR3, as DNA: TGTGCCAGCAGCCGGAGCATAGGCACTGGGGCCAACGTCCTGACTTTC.

The V gene is TRBV7-2, the J gene TRBJ1-5, with 8 bases that match TRBD1. Germline lookup yields CDR1 SGHTA and CDR2 FQGNSA. The CDR3 is made up of 17 amino acids. Trimming removed 3 bases from V and 4 bases from J; junction bases left unmatched: 11. For the CDR3, the DNA is TGTGCCAGCAGCTTCGGGCAGGGGGCTATATCTAATCAGCCCCAGCATTTT. This translates into CASSFGQGAISNQPQHF.

The chain couples TRBV5-1 to TRBJ2-7, with 8 bases aligning to TRBD1. The CDR3 is 16 residues long. The germline V gene has CDR1 SGHRS and CDR2 YFSETQ. Trimming took 0 bases from V and 4 from J; bases not matched to a gene: 9. The CDR3, as DNA: TGCGCCAGCAGCTTGGCCGGCAGGACAGGGCGTTACGAGCAGTACTTC. As protein: CASSLAGRTGRYEQYF.

The chain has TRBV2 and TRBJ2-1; TRBD2 aligns across 7 bases. The ends lost 10 bases at V and 6 bases at J; junction bases unmatched: 9. This CDR3 is built from 13 residues. The germline V gene encodes CDR1 SNHLY and CDR2 FYNNEI. The CDR3 reads CATRRETSNEQFF. The CDR3 nucleotides are TGTGCCACCAGGCGGGAGACATCCAATGAGCAGTTCTTC. The variable domain in full, with the rest retrieved from reference TRBV2 and TRBJ2-1, is EPEVTQTPSHQVTQMGQEVILRCVPISNHLYFYWYRQILGQKVEFLVSFYNNEISEKSEIFDDQFSVERPDGSNFTLKIRSTKLEDSAMYFCATRRETSNEQFFGPGTRLTVL.

CDR3 protein: CASSQPPAQYF. CDR3 DNA: TGTGCCAGCAGCCAACCTCCGGCCCAGTACTTC. The chain joins TRBV3-1 (or the pseudogene TRBV3-2) to TRBJ2-5, with D uncertain. Trimming cost V 2 bases and J 9 bases, with 7 bases left between them. This CDR3 region has 11 residues. Germline CDR1 and CDR2: LGHDT and YNNKEL (reference sequence).

This clone was recorded once. This rearrangement joins TRBV7-9 to TRBJ2-1; 8 bases are shared with TRBD2. This CDR3 contains 17 residues. CDR1 and CDR2 (germline): SEHNR, FQNEAQ (reference sequence). Trimming at V came to 5 bases and at J to 6 bases, leaving 15 bases not matched to a gene. The CDR3 region has the DNA TGTGCCAGCAGCCCGGCGGGAGGCGGGCTCCGGGGCAATGAGCAGTTCTTC. Translating it yields CASSPAGGGLRGNEQFF.

This sequence joins TRBV15 and TRBJ2-2; 9 nucleotides line up with TRBD1. The CDR3 covers 20 residues. Germline CDR1 and CDR2: LNHNV and YYDKDF (reference sequence). V was pared by 1 base and J by 0 bases, with 12 bases of the junction left unmatched. The DNA for the CDR3 is TGTGCCACCAGCAGAGTTCGGACAGGGGCCTATTACGCGAACACCGGGGAGCTGTTTTTT. This sequence encodes CATSRVRTGAYYANTGELFF.

The V gene is TRBV11-2, the J gene TRBJ2-5; 9 bases line up with TRBD1. This CDR3 has 14 residues. After removal of 5 bases from V and 5 bases from J, the junction contained 6 bases not matched to a gene. The germline gives CDR1 SGHAT, CDR2 FQNNGV. The CDR3 DNA sequence: TGTGCCAGCAGCCCGACAGGGGGATGGGAGACCCAGTACTTC. Translation gives CASSPTGGWETQYF. The whole variable domain, filled in from reference TRBV11-2 and TRBJ2-5, reads EAGVAQSPRYKIIEKRQSVAFWCNPISGHATLYWYQQILGQGPKLLIQFQNNGVVDDSQLPKDRFSAERLKGVDSTLKIQPAKLEDSAVYLCASSPTGGWETQYFGPGTRLLVL.

The chain uses TRBV6-5 and TRBJ2-1; 14 nucleotides match TRBD2. Trimming removed 8 bases from V and 9 bases from J; junction bases left unmatched: 6. The germline CDR1 and CDR2 sequences are MNHEY and SVGAGI. This CDR3 region has 14 residues. The CDR3 region is CASWGLAGVVEQFF. DNA of the CDR3: TGTGCCAGCTGGGGACTAGCGGGAGTGGTTGAGCAGTTCTTC.

The rearrangement joins TRBV7-9 to TRBJ2-1, with TRBD2 identical over 10 bases. This CDR3 is 16 amino acids long. CDR1 is SEHNR, CDR2 FQNEAQ, per germline (reference sequence). V gave up 4 bases and J gave up 6 bases; unmatched junction bases: 9. Written as DNA, the CDR3 is TGTGCCAGCAGCTCACGCCCTAGCGGGAGATCCAATGAGCAGTTCTTC. Its protein product is CASSSRPSGRSNEQFF.

The rearrangement uses TRBV3-1 (or the pseudogene TRBV3-2) and TRBJ1-3; 8 bases line up with TRBD1. The V gene's germline CDR1 is LGHDT and CDR2 YNNKEL (reference sequence). Trimming at V came to 4 bases and at J to 3 bases, leaving 5 bases not matched to a gene. The CDR3 consists of 15 residues. CDR3 coding DNA: TGTGCCAGCAGCCTAGGACAGGGTCTTGGAAACACCATATATTTT. This codes for CASSLGQGLGNTIYF.

This rearrangement joins TRBV19 to TRBJ1-2; TRBD1 matches 7 bases. V was clipped by 3 bases and J by 4 bases; unmatched bases: 14. The CDR3 has 17 amino acids. Germline V gives CDR1 LNHDA, CDR2 SQIVND (reference sequence). The CDR3 DNA is TGTGCCAGTAGTATTGGTTCCGGGACAGCGGACTTCTATGGCTACACCTTC. Protein sequence: CASSIGSGTADFYGYTF.

The chain has TRBV5-5 and TRBJ2-1; 10 bases fit TRBD2. CDR1 is SGHKS and CDR2 is YYEKEE in the germline V gene (reference sequence). The CDR3 is made up of 20 amino acids. The V and J ends lost 0 bases and 2 bases, in that order; junction bases with no gene match: 14. The CDR3 loop reads CASSLALTASGSRPYNEQFF. DNA for the CDR3: TGTGCCAGCAGCTTGGCCCTTACGGCTAGCGGGAGTCGGCCCTACAATGAGCAGTTCTTC. Full variable domain (rest looked up from reference TRBV5-5 and TRBJ2-1): DAGVTQSPTHLIKTRGQQVTLRCSPISGHKSVSWYQQVLGQGPQFIFQYYEKEERGRGNFPDRFSARQFPNYSSELNVNALLLGDSALYLCASSLALTASGSRPYNEQFFGPGTRLTVL.

The J gene is TRBJ2-5, the V gene TRBV6-5, with 7 bases identical to TRBD1. V lost 6 bases, J lost 1 base, and 8 bases stayed unmatched. This CDR3 has 15 amino acids. Germline-derived CDR1 and CDR2 are MNHEY and SVGAGI. CDR3 loop: CASSRARDSQETQYF. CDR3 sequence (DNA): TGTGCCAGCAGCCGAGCCCGGGACAGCCAAGAGACCCAGTACTTC.

The rearrangement uses TRBV30 and TRBJ1-6; 7 nucleotides match TRBD1. This CDR3 contains 15 residues. Germline values: CDR1 GTSNPN, CDR2 SVGIG (reference sequence). V trimming: 4 bases; J trimming: 6 bases; junction bases outside the gene matches: 9. CDR3 sequence reads: CAWMRRGTVNSPLHF. For the CDR3, the DNA is TGTGCCTGGATGCGGAGGGGGACAGTTAATTCACCCCTCCACTTT. The variable domain in full, completed from reference TRBV30 and TRBJ1-6, reads SQTIHQWPATLVQPVGSPLSLECTVEGTSNPNLYWYRQAAGRGLQLLFYSVGIGQISSEVPQNLSASRPQDRQFILSSKKLLLSDSGFYLCAWMRRGTVNSPLHFGNGTRLTVT.

The chain recombines TRBV15 with TRBJ2-1; 8 nucleotides agree with TRBD2. The CDR3 spans 15 residues. Germline V gives CDR1 LNHNV, CDR2 YYDKDF (reference sequence). Trimming took 5 bases from V and 7 from J; bases not matched to a gene: 10. The CDR3 DNA reads as TGTGCCACCAGCCGAAGGACTAGCTCCCTGAATGAGCAGTTCTTC. It yields the protein CATSRRTSSLNEQFF.

This clone was seen at least ten times. The chain joins TRBV9 to TRBJ1-6; D is unclear. Germline CDR1 reads SGDLS; CDR2 reads YYNGEE. V was cut by 1 base and J by 0 bases, with 8 bases left in between. The CDR3 is 16 amino acids. The CDR3 sequence is CASSVNRDSYNSPLHF. The DNA for the CDR3 is TGTGCCAGCAGCGTAAACCGGGACTCCTATAATTCACCCCTCCACTTT.

This clone occurred a few times. This chain uses TRBV5-4 with TRBJ2-1, with a weak D call TRBD1 (5 bases). This CDR3 contains 12 residues. The germline gives CDR1 SGHNT, CDR2 YYREEE (reference sequence). Trimming shortened V by 2 bases and J by 8 bases, and 8 bases separated the two germline ends. In DNA, the CDR3 is TGTGCCAGCAGCTTAGACAGTGATGAGCAGTTCTTC. It translates to CASSLDSDEQFF.

This clone was observed many times. CDR3 DNA sequence: TGCGCCAGCAGCTCCCAGGGGGCTAGTGGAAACACCATATATTTT. This encodes CASSSQGASGNTIYF. This chain joins TRBV5-1 and TRBJ1-3, with 8 bases aligning to TRBD1. With 3 bases clipped from V and 3 bases from J, the junction kept 5 bases outside the gene matches. The CDR3 runs to 15 residues. CDR1 is SGHRS, CDR2 YFSETQ, per germline.